This TCR beta chain was obtained from a study of blood T cell repertoires in COVID-19. The CDR3 consists of 11 residues. CDR1 and CDR2 (germline): GTSNPN, SVGIG (reference sequence). With 4 bases removed from V and 4 bases from J, the gap between germline ends came to 7 bases. Produced via immunoSEQ multiplex PCR; TCRdb's table is partial and in-frame only. Of about 300,000 clones listed, 70% to 90% are singletons. Study members were between about 18 and 90 years old and lived in over 20 US regions. This clonotype was obtained from a woman in her thirties who had recovered from COVID-19. J is TRBJ2-5 and V is TRBV30, with D uncertain. Sequencing used PBMCs or T cells enriched from blood (not recorded which). The CDR3 sequence is CAWNSRETQYF. The CDR3 bases are TGTGCCTGGAATAGCCGAGAGACCCAGTACTTC. The full variable domain, completed using reference TRBV30 and TRBJ2-5, is SQTIHQWPATLVQPVGSPLSLECTVEGTSNPNLYWYRQAAGRGLQLLFYSVGIGQISSEVPQNLSASRPQDRQFILSSKKLLLSDSGFYLCAWNSRETQYFGPGTRLLVL.